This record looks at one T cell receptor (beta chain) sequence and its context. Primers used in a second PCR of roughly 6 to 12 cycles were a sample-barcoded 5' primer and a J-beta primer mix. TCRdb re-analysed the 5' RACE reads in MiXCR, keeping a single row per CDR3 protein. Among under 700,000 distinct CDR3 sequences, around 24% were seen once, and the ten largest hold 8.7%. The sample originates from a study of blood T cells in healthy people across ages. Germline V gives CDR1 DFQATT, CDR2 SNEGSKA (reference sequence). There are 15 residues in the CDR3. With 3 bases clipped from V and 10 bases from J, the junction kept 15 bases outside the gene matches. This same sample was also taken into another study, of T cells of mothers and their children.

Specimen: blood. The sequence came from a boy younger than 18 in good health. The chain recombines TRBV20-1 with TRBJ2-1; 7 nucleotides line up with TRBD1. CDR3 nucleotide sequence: TGCAGTGCTAGGGCAGACAGGGCCCTTAACGGAGAGCAGTTCTTC. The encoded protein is CSARADRALNGEQFF.